The present entry profiles one TCR beta chain with its context. This sample was taken from a study of blood T cell repertoires in COVID-19. Study summary: Donors in the United States, Italy and Spain gave samples during acute or convalescent COVID-19. The analysed material was cDNA or gDNA that came from T cells, B-cell-depleted T cells, or PBMCs.

This CDR3 is 15 amino acids long. V was pared by 7 bases and J by 2 bases, with 15 bases between. Germline-derived CDR1 and CDR2 are SGHVS and FNYEAQ. Per the authors' pipeline: Amplification with reference gene primers provided the estimates of nucleated cell counts. TCRdb keeps only in-frame clones here, not all; method: immunoSEQ multiplex PCR. The V and J calls and the clone size are those of that table, but D and trimming were determined from the DNA. The data show around 70,000 clones, with approximately 84% seen just once and about a third held by the top ten. The sequenced sample consisted of peripheral blood. V is TRBV7-6 and J is TRBJ1-3; the D gene is possibly TRBD1 (5 bases). The sequence was collected from a man in his 70s with acute or convalescent COVID-19. Here the CDR3 reads CASKPVEGAGNTIYF. The CDR3 DNA reads as TGTGCCAGCAAACCAGTTGAAGGGGCTGGAAACACCATATATTTT.